In its sample, the clone carrying this T cell receptor (beta chain) was seen a few times. Its antigen is currently unknown. The germline CDR1 and CDR2 sequences are SEHNR and FQNEAQ (reference sequence). With V trimmed by 5 bases and J by 7 bases, 5 bases remained unmatched. The CDR3 consists of 14 residues. These data originate in a study of T cell repertoires in cytomegalovirus infection. Study as a whole: CMV infection plus the matching HLA type was flagged by public TCR beta signatures.

TCRdb processed the reads anew with MiXCR; each CDR3 protein has one entry. Of 160,000 or so distinct CDR3 sequences in the sample, about 22% were seen once. Study conclusions and caveats: It was HLA-C-restricted CMV-specific TCR beta clonotypes that dominated the response ex vivo.

Sample: CD8+ T cells from cultured PBMCs, taken from culture after CMV antigen stimulation. The TCR originated in a human donor in good health (CMV status not recorded). Some clones in this sample may be carry-over from other donors' samples. The V and J genes are TRBV7-9 and TRBJ1-5, with 10 bases aligning to TRBD1. In nucleotides, the CDR3 is TGTGCCAGCAGCCGACAGGGGGCTGGGCAGCCCCAGCATTTT. It encodes CASSRQGAGQPQHF.